Below are 18 T cell receptor beta chains sequenced from a single sample in a study of cytomegalovirus exposure and HLA in healthy donors. The PCR made use of 60 Vbeta and 13 Jbeta primers. The protocol was immunoSEQ multiplex PCR, while the TCRdb copy is restricted to in-frame clones and leaves out a portion. The sample contains 210,000 or so clones, around 88% of which appear only once. Input material: PBMCs. These receptors came from a young woman in good health and CMV-seronegative.

This chain uses TRBV7-2 with TRBJ1-4; D perhaps matches TRBD1 (6 bases). Per the germline V gene, CDR1 is SGHTA and CDR2 is FQGNSA. Trimming cost V 2 bases and J 8 bases, with 12 bases left between them. This CDR3 has 14 amino acids. CDR3 coding DNA: TGTGCCAGCAGCTTAACAGGGTCTGGGGAAAAACTGTTTTTT. Translation gives CASSLTGSGEKLFF.

The chain carries TRBV10-2 and TRBJ2-7, with 7 bases fitting TRBD1. Germline V CDR1 and CDR2: WSHSY, SAAADI. This CDR3 has 14 residues. Unmatched junction bases numbered 6, after V lost 7 bases and J lost 0 bases. The CDR3 sequence is CASTWTGPSYEQYF. The CDR3 DNA reads TGCGCCAGCACCTGGACAGGCCCCTCCTACGAGCAGTACTTC.

V gene TRBV7-9 combines with J gene TRBJ1-2; unclear D gene. CDR3 length equals 13 residues. CDR1 and CDR2 (germline): SEHNR, FQNEAQ (reference sequence). V dropped 1 base and J dropped 6 bases, with 9 bases sitting between them. The DNA for the CDR3 is TGTGCCAGCAGCTTAGTGTCGGTCAATGGCTACACCTTC. It yields the protein CASSLVSVNGYTF.

This chain connects TRBV5-6 to TRBJ1-2; D gene ambiguous. V dropped 0 bases and J dropped 1 base, with 7 bases sitting between them. CDR3 length: 14 residues. Germline assignment: CDR1 SGHDT and CDR2 YYEEEE. CDR3 protein: CASSLVAINYGYTF. For the CDR3, the DNA is TGTGCCAGCAGCTTGGTGGCCATTAACTATGGCTACACCTTC. Using reference TRBV5-6 and TRBJ1-2 for the parts outside the CDR3, the full variable domain is DAGVTQSPTHLIKTRGQQVTLRCSPKSGHDTVSWYQQALGQGPQFIFQYYEEEERQRGNFPDRFSGHQFPNYSSELNVNALLLGDSALYLCASSLVAINYGYTFGSGTRLTVV.

This CDR3 reads CAWRKPGLSPGELFF. CDR3 coding DNA: TGTGCCTGGAGAAAACCGGGACTTTCGCCCGGGGAGCTGTTTTTT. This chain uses TRBV30 with TRBJ2-2, with D perhaps matching TRBD2 (6 bases). CDR3 length equals 15 residues. Germline values: CDR1 GTSNPN, CDR2 SVGIG (reference sequence). The V and J ends lost 3 bases and 6 bases respectively, with 17 bases between them.

The chain employs TRBV30 and TRBJ2-5, with D possibly TRBD1 on 7 matching bases. This CDR3 region has 14 residues. Germline V gives CDR1 GTSNPN, CDR2 SVGIG (reference sequence). Trimming pared 2 bases from V and 4 bases from J, leaving 14 bases between. The CDR3 loop reads CAWSSGGAGETQYF. CDR3 DNA sequence: TGTGCCTGGAGTTCAGGGGGAGCGGGAGAGACCCAGTACTTC.

The chain carries TRBV6-1 and TRBJ1-5, with D unclear. From germline, CDR1 is MNHNS and CDR2 SASEGT. V was clipped by 5 bases and J by 4 bases, with 9 bases between them. The CDR3 consists of 13 residues. DNA for the CDR3: TGTGCCAGCAGTTATCGGGAGAATCAGCCCCAGCATTTT. As protein: CASSYRENQPQHF.

The chain is built from TRBV7-2 and TRBJ2-1; D is possibly TRBD2 (6 bases). The length of the CDR3 is 15 residues. CDR1 SGHTA and CDR2 FQGNSA come from the germline V gene. Deletions cut 4 bases from V and 3 bases from J, with 13 bases between. The DNA for the CDR3 is TGTGCCAGCAGCTCTATGGGAGGTAACTACAATGAGCAGTTCTTC. Protein product: CASSSMGGNYNEQFF.

This clone appeared once. This chain links TRBV4-1 with TRBJ1-5; 7 bases line up with TRBD1. The CDR3 runs 17 residues. CDR1 MGHRA and CDR2 YSYEKL come from the germline V gene. Trimming took 0 bases from V and 7 from J; bases not matched to a gene: 12. CDR3 nucleotides: TGCGCCAGCAGCCAAGATCGAGACAGGGAAGTATCCCAGCCCCAGCATTTT. Its translation: CASSQDRDREVSQPQHF.

The gene calls are TRBV4-1 and TRBJ2-5; the D gene is possibly TRBD2 (5 bases). Looked up from germline, CDR1 is MGHRA and CDR2 is YSYEKL. V dropped 0 bases and J dropped 1 base, with 9 bases sitting between them. This CDR3 is built from 15 residues. The CDR3 is CASSQESDFQETQYF. The CDR3 bases are TGCGCCAGCAGCCAAGAATCGGACTTCCAAGAGACCCAGTACTTC.

This clone occurred once. This rearrangement joins TRBV6-1 to TRBJ2-7; 10 bases map to TRBD1. Germline-derived CDR1 and CDR2 are MNHNS and SASEGT. The CDR3 runs 15 residues. The V gene end was trimmed by 5 bases and the J gene end by 2 bases; junction bases not matched to a gene: 6. CDR3 sequence reads: CASSPFGQGAYEQYF. The CDR3 DNA reads TGTGCCAGCAGTCCCTTCGGACAGGGGGCCTACGAGCAGTACTTC.

This clone has only a few counts. CDR3 DNA: TGTGCCAGCGGGTCGGGGTTCGGACTTTTGAACACTGAAGCTTTCTTT. As protein: CASGSGFGLLNTEAFF. The chain links TRBV25-1 to TRBJ1-1; D unresolved. CDR1 and CDR2 (germline): MGHDK, SYGVNS. This CDR3 has 16 residues. V was shortened by 8 bases and J by 0 bases, with 19 bases between the two germline ends.

The chain couples TRBV7-9 to TRBJ1-5; D is perhaps TRBD1 (6 bases). The CDR3 runs 13 residues. Germline CDR1 SEHNR, CDR2 FQNEAQ (reference sequence). V gave up 5 bases and J gave up 7 bases, with 12 bases separating them. The CDR3 DNA follows: TGTGCCAGCAGCCGGAGGACAGACCAGCCCCAGCATTTT. Protein product: CASSRRTDQPQHF. The full variable domain, completed using reference TRBV7-9 and TRBJ1-5, is DTGVSQNPRHKITKRGQNVTFRCDPISEHNRLYWYRQTLGQGPEFLTYFQNEAQLEKSRLLSDRFSAERPKGSFSTLEIQRTEQGDSAMYLCASSRRTDQPQHFGDGTRLSIL.

The CDR3 DNA follows: TGTGCCTGGAGTGGGGACAGTTCTAACTATGGCTACACCTTC. Translated: CAWSGDSSNYGYTF. V is TRBV30 and J is TRBJ1-2; 7 bases are a match to TRBD1. Germline CDR1 and CDR2: GTSNPN and SVGIG (reference sequence). The CDR3 consists of 14 residues. V shed 1 base, J shed 0 bases, and the junction held 2 bases outside the gene matches.

This sequence joins TRBV10-2 and TRBJ2-1; TRBD1 matches 10 bases. Germline V gene sequence: CDR1 WSHSY, CDR2 SAAADI. Germline trimming cut 10 bases from V and 9 bases from J; bases unmatched to any gene: 9. This CDR3 comprises 13 residues. CDR3 in amino acids: CATAGQGSAEQFF. CDR3 bases: TGCGCCACCGCGGGACAGGGGTCCGCTGAGCAGTTCTTC.

V gene TRBV6-1 combines with J gene TRBJ1-6; unclear D gene. Germline V CDR1 and CDR2: MNHNS, SASEGT. The CDR3 length is 17 residues. Trimming stripped 2 bases from V and 6 bases from J, with 17 bases between. For the CDR3, the DNA is TGTGCCAGCAGTGAATCGAGGTCTTTGACTGTTAATTCACCCCTCCACTTT. Encoded protein: CASSESRSLTVNSPLHF.

This chain joins TRBV5-1 and TRBJ1-1; TRBD1 might be the D (6 bases). Trimming shortened V by 4 bases and J by 7 bases, and 8 bases separated the two germline ends. This CDR3 is built from 11 residues. Germline V gives CDR1 SGHRS, CDR2 YFSETQ. The CDR3 bases are TGCGCCAGCAGCCAGGACAGTGAAGCTTTCTTT. Residues: CASSQDSEAFF.

With regard to this clone: Other DNA sequences from this sample encode an identical CDR3 as well. This chain uses TRBV7-6 with TRBJ2-5; unclear D gene. The CDR3 runs to 14 residues. In germline, CDR1 is SGHVS, CDR2 FNYEAQ. V lost 5 bases and J 5 bases, leaving 15 bases between the germline ends. The DNA for the CDR3 is TGTGCCAGCAGCGCGAGGCGGTTCCAGGAGACCCAGTACTTC. It encodes CASSARRFQETQYF.